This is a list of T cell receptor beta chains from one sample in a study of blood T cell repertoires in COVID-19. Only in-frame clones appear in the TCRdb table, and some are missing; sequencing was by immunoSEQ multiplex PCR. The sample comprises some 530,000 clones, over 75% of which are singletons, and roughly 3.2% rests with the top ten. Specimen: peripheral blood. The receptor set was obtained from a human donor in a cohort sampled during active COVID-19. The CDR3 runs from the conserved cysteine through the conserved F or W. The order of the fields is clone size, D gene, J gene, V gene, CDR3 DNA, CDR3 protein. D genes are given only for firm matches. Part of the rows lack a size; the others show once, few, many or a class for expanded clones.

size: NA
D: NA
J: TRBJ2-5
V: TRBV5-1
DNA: TGCGCCAGCAGCTTGGAGGACTTCTTGAGGGAGACCCAGTACTTC
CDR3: CASSLEDFLRETQYF

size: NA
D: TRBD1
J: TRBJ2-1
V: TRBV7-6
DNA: TGTGCCAGCAGCGCCGGACAGGGCTCCTACAATGAGCAGTTCTTC
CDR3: CASSAGQGSYNEQFF

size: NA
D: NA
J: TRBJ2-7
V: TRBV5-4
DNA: TGTGCCAGCAGCTTGGGTTTCCAGGGTTACGAGCAGTACTTC
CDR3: CASSLGFQGYEQYF

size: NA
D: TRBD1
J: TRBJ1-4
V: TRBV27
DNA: TGTGCCAGAAGACTCGACAGGGAGTATGGGACTAATGAAAAACTGTTTTTT
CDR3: CARRLDREYGTNEKLFF

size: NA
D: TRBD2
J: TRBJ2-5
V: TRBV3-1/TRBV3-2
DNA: TGTGCCAGCCACCGGACTAGTGGAGAGACCCAGTACTTC
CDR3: CASHRTSGETQYF

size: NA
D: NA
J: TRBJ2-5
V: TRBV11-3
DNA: TGTGCCAGCAGCTTAGGGGGGCAATTCCAAGAGACCCAGTACTTC
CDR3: CASSLGGQFQETQYF

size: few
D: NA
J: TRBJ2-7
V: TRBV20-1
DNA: TGCAGTGCTAGTCTATCCGGTGCAAACTTCGAGCAGTACTTC
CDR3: CSASLSGANFEQYF

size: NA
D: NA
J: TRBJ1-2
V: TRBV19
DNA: TGTGCCAGTAGTATGGGTCGGCGGGGGGGAAGAGGCTACACCTTC
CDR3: CASSMGRRGGRGYTF

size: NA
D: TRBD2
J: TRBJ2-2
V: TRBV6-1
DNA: TGTGCCAGCAGTGTCTTCCGGGCTAGCGGGGGTATAACCGGGGAGCTGTTTTTT
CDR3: CASSVFRASGGITGELFF

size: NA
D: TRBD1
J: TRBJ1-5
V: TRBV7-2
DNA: TGTGCCAGCAGCTCAGAGACAGGGCTTCGTCAGCCCCAGCATTTT
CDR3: CASSSETGLRQPQHF

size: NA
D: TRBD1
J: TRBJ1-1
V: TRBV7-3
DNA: TGTGCCAGCAGCGACCGGGACAGGGGAGGAACTGAAGCTTTCTTT
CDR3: CASSDRDRGGTEAFF

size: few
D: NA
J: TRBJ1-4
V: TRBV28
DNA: TGTGCCAGCTGCCCTTCTCGGTTCGCGGCTAATGAAAAACTGTTTTTT
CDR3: CASCPSRFAANEKLFF

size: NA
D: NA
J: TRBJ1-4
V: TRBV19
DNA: TGTGCCAGTAGTATGGGGACTACGAACGCTAATGAAAAACTGTTTTTT
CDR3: CASSMGTTNANEKLFF

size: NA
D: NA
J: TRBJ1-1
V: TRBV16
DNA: TGTGCCAGCAGCCAATCTAGACCCGACCGGGGAAACACTGAAGCTTTCTTT
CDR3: CASSQSRPDRGNTEAFF

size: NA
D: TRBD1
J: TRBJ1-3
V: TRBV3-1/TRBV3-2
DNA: TGTGCCAGCAGTCGCTACGGACAGGGGGTGTCTGGAAACACCATATATTTT
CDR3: CASSRYGQGVSGNTIYF

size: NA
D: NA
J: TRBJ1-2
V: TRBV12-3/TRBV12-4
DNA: TGTGCCAGCAGTTTGGGCGAGGCGGGGTCTATCACCTTC
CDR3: CASSLGEAGSITF

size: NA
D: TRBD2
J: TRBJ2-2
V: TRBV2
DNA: TGTGCCAGCACCGGGACTAGCGTGGCCGGGGAGCTGTTTTTT
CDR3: CASTGTSVAGELFF

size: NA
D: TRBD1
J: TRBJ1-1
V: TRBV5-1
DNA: TGCGCCAGCAAGTGGACAGGGGGTGAGACTGAAGCTTTCTTT
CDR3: CASKWTGGETEAFF

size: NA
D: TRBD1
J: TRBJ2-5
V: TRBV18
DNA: TGTGCCAGCTCACCCGGGACAGGGCAAGAGACCCAGTACTTC
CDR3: CASSPGTGQETQYF

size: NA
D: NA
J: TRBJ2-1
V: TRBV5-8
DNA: TGTGCCAGCAGCTTGCTCGGGAGATCCTACAATGAGCAGTTCTTC
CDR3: CASSLLGRSYNEQFF

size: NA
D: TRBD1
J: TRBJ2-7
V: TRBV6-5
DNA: TGTGCCAGCGGGTCACCCGGGACAGGGGATTACGAGCAGTACTTC
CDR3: CASGSPGTGDYEQYF

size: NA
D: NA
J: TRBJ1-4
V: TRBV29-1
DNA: TGCAGCGTCCGGGGGGGGGTTTCTGAAAAACTGTTTTTT
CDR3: CSVRGGVSEKLFF

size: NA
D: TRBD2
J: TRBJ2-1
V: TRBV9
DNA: TGTGCCAGCAGCGTAGGGATAGCGGGAGGGGTAGAAAATGAGCAGTTCTTC
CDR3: CASSVGIAGGVENEQFF

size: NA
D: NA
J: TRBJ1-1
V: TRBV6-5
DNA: TGTGCCAGCAGTTACTCGATCGGGGTCACTGAAGCTTTCTTT
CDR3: CASSYSIGVTEAFF

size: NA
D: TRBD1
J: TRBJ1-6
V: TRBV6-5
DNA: TGTGGGTACGGGACAGGAAATTCACCCCTCCACTTT
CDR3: CGYGTGNSPLHF

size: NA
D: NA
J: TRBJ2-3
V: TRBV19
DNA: TGTGCCAGTAGAGGCGGGGAGGGACATACAGATACGCAGTATTTT
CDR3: CASRGGEGHTDTQYF

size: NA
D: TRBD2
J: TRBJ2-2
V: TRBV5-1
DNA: TGCGCCAGCAGCTCCCGTCGGGGGGCGAACACCGGGGAGCTGTTTTTT
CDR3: CASSSRRGANTGELFF

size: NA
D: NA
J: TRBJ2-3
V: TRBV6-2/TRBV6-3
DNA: TGTGCCAGCAGTTCGGCTAGTCATACGCAGTATTTT
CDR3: CASSSASHTQYF

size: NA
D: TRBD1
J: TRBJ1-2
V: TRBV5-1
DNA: TGCGCCAGCAGCGCGAGGACAGGGGGCAACTATGGCTACACCTTC
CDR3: CASSARTGGNYGYTF

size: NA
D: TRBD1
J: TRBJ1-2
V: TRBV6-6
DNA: TGTGCCAGCAGTAGCCGGACAGGGGTCGGCTACACCTTC
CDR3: CASSSRTGVGYTF

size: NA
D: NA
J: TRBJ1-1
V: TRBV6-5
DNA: TGTGCCAGCACCCAACCCGGTAGGGGCACTGAAGCTTTCTTT
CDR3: CASTQPGRGTEAFF

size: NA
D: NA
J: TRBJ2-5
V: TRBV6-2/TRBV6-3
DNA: TGTGCCAGCAGTTACTCGGGGCTCACCCAGACCCAGTACTTC
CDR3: CASSYSGLTQTQYF

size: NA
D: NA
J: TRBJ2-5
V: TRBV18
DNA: TGTGCCAGCTCACTCCAGGCCCAAGAGACCCAGTACTTC
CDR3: CASSLQAQETQYF

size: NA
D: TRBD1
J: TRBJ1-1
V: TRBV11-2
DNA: TGTGCCAGCAGCTTAAGGACAGGCGAAAACACTGAAGCTTTCTTT
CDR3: CASSLRTGENTEAFF

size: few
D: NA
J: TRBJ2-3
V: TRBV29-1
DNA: TGCAGCGGTGGGACTACAGATACGCAGTATTTT
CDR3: CSGGTTDTQYF

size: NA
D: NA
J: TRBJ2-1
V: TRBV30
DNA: TGTGCCTGGACGGACTCCTGGGCCCCAAGGTCCTACAATGAGCAGTTCTTC
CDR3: CAWTDSWAPRSYNEQFF

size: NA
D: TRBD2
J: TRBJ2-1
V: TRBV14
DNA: TGTGCCAGCAGCCAACGGGGAGCGGGAGGGTTCTACAATGAGCAGTTCTTC
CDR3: CASSQRGAGGFYNEQFF

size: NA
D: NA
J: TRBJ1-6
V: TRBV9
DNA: TGTGCCAGCAGCGTAGAGAGTAGTTCACCCCTCCACTTT
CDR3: CASSVESSSPLHF

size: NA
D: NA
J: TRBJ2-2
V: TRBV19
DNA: TGTGCCAGTACCCCAGGGTCCGGTAACACCGGGGAGCTGTTTTTT
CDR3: CASTPGSGNTGELFF

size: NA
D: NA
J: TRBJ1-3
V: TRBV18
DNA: TGTGCCAGTATACCCGAGGGGGACACCATATATTTT
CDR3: CASIPEGDTIYF

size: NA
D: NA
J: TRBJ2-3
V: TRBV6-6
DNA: TGTGCCAGCAGTTACCCGAGCGGGAGCACAGATACGCAGTATTTT
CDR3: CASSYPSGSTDTQYF

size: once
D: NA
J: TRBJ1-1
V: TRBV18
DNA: TGTGCCAGCTCACCACCCCTGGGAGAGGGCACTGAAGCTTTCTTT
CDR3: CASSPPLGEGTEAFF

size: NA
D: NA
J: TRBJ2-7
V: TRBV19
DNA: TGTGCCAGTAGTATGGGGGGACGGAGCGACTTCGAGCAGTACTTC
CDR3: CASSMGGRSDFEQYF

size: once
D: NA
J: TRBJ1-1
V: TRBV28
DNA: TGTGCCAGCATTAAGAACACTGAAGCTTTCTTT
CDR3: CASIKNTEAFF

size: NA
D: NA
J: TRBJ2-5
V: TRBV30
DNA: TGTGCCTGGAGTAGGAGGGATCTTCAATCGGGGCCCCAGTACTTC
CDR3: CAWSRRDLQSGPQYF

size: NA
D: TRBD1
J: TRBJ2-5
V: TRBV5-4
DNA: TGTGCCAGCAGCCGGGACAGGGGATTGGGAGAGACCCAGTACTTC
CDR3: CASSRDRGLGETQYF

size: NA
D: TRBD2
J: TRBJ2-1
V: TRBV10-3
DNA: TGTGCCATCTCCGGGGGGTCAGTCAATGAGCAGTTCTTC
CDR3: CAISGGSVNEQFF

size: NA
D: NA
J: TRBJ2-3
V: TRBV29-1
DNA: TGCAGCGTAGAGCAGGGGGATACGCAGTATTTT
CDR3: CSVEQGDTQYF

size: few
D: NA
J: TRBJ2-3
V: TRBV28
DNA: TGTGCCAGCAGTTTGAGGACTCTTGGAGATACGCAGTATTTT
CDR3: CASSLRTLGDTQYF

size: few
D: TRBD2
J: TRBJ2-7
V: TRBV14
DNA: TGTGCCAGCAGTAAACTAGCGGGCGTCTACGAGCAGTACTTC
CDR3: CASSKLAGVYEQYF

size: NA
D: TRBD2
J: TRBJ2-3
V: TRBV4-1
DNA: TGCGCCAGCAGCCAAGCCGCTAGCGGGAGTATCACAGATACGCAGTATTTT
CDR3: CASSQAASGSITDTQYF

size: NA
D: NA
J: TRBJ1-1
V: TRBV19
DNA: TGTGCCAGTAGTATAGGCCCAGGTCATGTCACTGAAGCTTTCTTT
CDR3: CASSIGPGHVTEAFF

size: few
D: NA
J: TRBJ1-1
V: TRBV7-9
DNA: TGTGCCAGCAGTAGTCCCAACGTGGACACTGAAGCTTTCTTT
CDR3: CASSSPNVDTEAFF

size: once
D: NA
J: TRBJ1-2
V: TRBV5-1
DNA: TGCGCCAGCAGCTTCGATCCGACAGCGCTCTATGGCTACACCTTC
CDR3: CASSFDPTALYGYTF

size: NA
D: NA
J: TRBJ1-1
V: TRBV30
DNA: TGTGCCTGGGGGCCGCAGGGGAGTGGCACTGAAGCTTTCTTT
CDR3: CAWGPQGSGTEAFF

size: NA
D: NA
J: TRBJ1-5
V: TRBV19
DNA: TGTGCCAGCCAACAGGGTTATAGCAATCAGCCCCAGCATTTT
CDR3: CASQQGYSNQPQHF

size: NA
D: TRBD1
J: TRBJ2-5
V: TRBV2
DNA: TGTGCCAGCAGTGAAGCTTTGATCCGACAGGGATTATGGGAGACCCAGTACTTC
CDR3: CASSEALIRQGLWETQYF

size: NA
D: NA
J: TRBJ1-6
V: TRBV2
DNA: TGTGCCAGCAGTGAACCCGGGACTCTTAATTCACCCCTCCACTTT
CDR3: CASSEPGTLNSPLHF

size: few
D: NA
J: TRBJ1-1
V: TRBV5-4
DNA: TGTGCCAGCAGCTTGGGATCTGGGGGGTCTCAGGGCCTGGGCACTGAAGCTTTCTTT
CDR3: CASSLGSGGSQGLGTEAFF